Listed below are T cell receptor beta chains from one sample, sequenced in a study of early T cells in non-severe SARS-CoV-2 infection. TCRdb itself ran the 5' RACE reads through MiXCR, one entry per CDR3 protein. Among around 67,000 distinct CDR3 sequences listed, roughly 12% were seen once. The sample comprised whole blood. All receptors come from an adult who was a healthcare worker with PCR-confirmed SARS-CoV-2 infection or an uninfected control (not recorded which). Both conserved end residues are trimmed from each CDR3. Fields, in order: J gene, V gene, CDR3 protein.

j_gene: TRBJ2-2; v_gene: TRBV5-1; CDR3aa: ASSTLGERGEELF
j_gene: TRBJ2-7; v_gene: TRBV7-2; CDR3aa: ASSTGQAGEQY
j_gene: TRBJ1-3; v_gene: TRBV12-3/TRBV12-4; CDR3aa: ASSRHRTGTSGNTIY
j_gene: TRBJ2-7; v_gene: TRBV6-1; CDR3aa: ASSEHYRPSYEQY
j_gene: TRBJ1-5; v_gene: TRBV11-2; CDR3aa: ASSQGWGQPQH
j_gene: TRBJ1-2; v_gene: TRBV7-9; CDR3aa: ASSLLNTHYGYT
j_gene: TRBJ1-3; v_gene: TRBV20-1; CDR3aa: SAQILGTSGNTIY
j_gene: TRBJ1-1; v_gene: TRBV10-3; CDR3aa: AISEWGQGAEAF
j_gene: TRBJ2-7; v_gene: TRBV20-1; CDR3aa: SARGTSDYEQY
j_gene: TRBJ1-2; v_gene: TRBV14; CDR3aa: ASSPGTGGDYGYT
j_gene: TRBJ2-5; v_gene: TRBV4-2; CDR3aa: ASSPGAVAVGQETQY
j_gene: TRBJ1-2; v_gene: TRBV11-2; CDR3aa: ASSLAGPGQGLYGYT
j_gene: TRBJ1-1; v_gene: TRBV2; CDR3aa: ASVVNTEAF
j_gene: TRBJ2-3; v_gene: TRBV14; CDR3aa: ASGRQGGDTQY
j_gene: TRBJ2-1; v_gene: TRBV6-2/TRBV6-3; CDR3aa: ASRGLAGDTYNEQF
j_gene: TRBJ2-7; v_gene: TRBV6-2/TRBV6-3; CDR3aa: ASSYTSGSYEQY
j_gene: TRBJ2-1; v_gene: TRBV7-3; CDR3aa: ASSLIQSSYNEQF
j_gene: TRBJ2-3; v_gene: TRBV29-1; CDR3aa: SVERGTGAPPDTQY
j_gene: TRBJ2-3; v_gene: TRBV11-2; CDR3aa: ASSARTDGTDTQY
j_gene: TRBJ2-3; v_gene: TRBV11-2; CDR3aa: ASSVRWDTQY
j_gene: TRBJ1-5; v_gene: TRBV7-6; CDR3aa: ASSPDPNQPQH
j_gene: TRBJ2-7; v_gene: TRBV4-2; CDR3aa: ASSQGRQTEGYEQY
j_gene: TRBJ2-7; v_gene: TRBV6-1; CDR3aa: ASSESEVPPGEQY
j_gene: TRBJ1-1; v_gene: TRBV4-2; CDR3aa: ASSLDREGRTEAF
j_gene: TRBJ2-7; v_gene: TRBV12-3/TRBV12-4; CDR3aa: ASSFSAHEQY
j_gene: TRBJ2-4; v_gene: TRBV21-1; CDR3aa: ASSKEGGTKNIQY
j_gene: TRBJ2-1; v_gene: TRBV7-9; CDR3aa: ASSTSGGNNEQF
j_gene: TRBJ2-3; v_gene: TRBV25-1; CDR3aa: ASSVHRGAADTQY
j_gene: TRBJ2-7; v_gene: TRBV28; CDR3aa: ATSGGTGITYEQY
j_gene: TRBJ1-3; v_gene: TRBV20-1; CDR3aa: SALPGGTGNTIY
j_gene: TRBJ2-7; v_gene: TRBV27; CDR3aa: ASTSGGGYEQY
j_gene: TRBJ2-1; v_gene: TRBV6-2/TRBV6-3; CDR3aa: ASSSIGHIYNEQF
j_gene: TRBJ1-4; v_gene: TRBV4-1; CDR3aa: ASSQVQGDLNEKLF
j_gene: TRBJ2-1; v_gene: TRBV5-1; CDR3aa: ASSFGQGQQF
j_gene: TRBJ2-7; v_gene: TRBV15; CDR3aa: ATSNPGHGDYEQY
j_gene: TRBJ2-4; v_gene: TRBV6-6; CDR3aa: ASSPDINIQY
j_gene: TRBJ2-4; v_gene: TRBV18; CDR3aa: ASSPEGGLAKNIQY
j_gene: TRBJ1-5; v_gene: TRBV7-9; CDR3aa: ASSPDRGTQPQH
j_gene: TRBJ2-7; v_gene: TRBV9; CDR3aa: ASSARRDPGPPPLEQY
j_gene: TRBJ2-3; v_gene: TRBV18; CDR3aa: ASSPQGISTDTQY
j_gene: TRBJ1-1; v_gene: TRBV3-1; CDR3aa: ASSQDLIGTEAF
j_gene: TRBJ2-1; v_gene: TRBV19; CDR3aa: ASSIGGGTFYNEQF
j_gene: TRBJ2-4; v_gene: TRBV7-9; CDR3aa: ASSSGDIQY
j_gene: TRBJ2-7; v_gene: TRBV29-1; CDR3aa: SVRDSYEQY
j_gene: TRBJ2-1; v_gene: TRBV29-1; CDR3aa: SVEDQGSGGAINEQF